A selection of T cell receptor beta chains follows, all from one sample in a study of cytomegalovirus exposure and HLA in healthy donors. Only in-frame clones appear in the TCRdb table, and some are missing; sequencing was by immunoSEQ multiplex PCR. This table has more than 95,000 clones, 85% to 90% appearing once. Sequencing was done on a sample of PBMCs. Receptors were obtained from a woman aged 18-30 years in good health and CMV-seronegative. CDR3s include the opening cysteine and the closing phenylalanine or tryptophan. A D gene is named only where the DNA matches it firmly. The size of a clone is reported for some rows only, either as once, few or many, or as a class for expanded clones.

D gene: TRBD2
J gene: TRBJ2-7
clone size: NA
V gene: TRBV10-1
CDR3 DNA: TGCGCCAGCAGTGTAGGGTTCGGGACTAGCGGGAGTCGGCACGAGCAGTACTTC
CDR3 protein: CASSVGFGTSGSRHEQYF

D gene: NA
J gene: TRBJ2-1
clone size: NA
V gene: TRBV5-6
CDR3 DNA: TGTGCCAGCAGCCCAGCGGATAACCACAATGAGCAGTTCTTC
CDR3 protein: CASSPADNHNEQFF

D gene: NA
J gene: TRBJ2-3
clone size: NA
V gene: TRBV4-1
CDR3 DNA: TGCGCCAGCAGCCAAGTAGGAGCAGGGCCAGATACGCAGTATTTT
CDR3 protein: CASSQVGAGPDTQYF

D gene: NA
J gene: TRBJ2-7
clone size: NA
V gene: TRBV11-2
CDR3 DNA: TGTGCCAGCAGCTACACTCCGGAGAGCTCCTACGAGCAGTACTTC
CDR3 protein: CASSYTPESSYEQYF

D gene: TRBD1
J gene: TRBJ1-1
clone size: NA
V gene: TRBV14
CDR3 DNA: TGTGCCAGCAGCCGCCCTGGGACAGCGGGAGCTTTCTTT
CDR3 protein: CASSRPGTAGAFF

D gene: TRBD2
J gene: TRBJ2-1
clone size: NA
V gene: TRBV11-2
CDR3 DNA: TGTGCCATCCTTGCGGGGGATGAGCAGTTCTTC
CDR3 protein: CAILAGDEQFF

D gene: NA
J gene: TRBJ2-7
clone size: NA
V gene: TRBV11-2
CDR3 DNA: TGTGCCAGCAGCCCGGGACAACTCTACGAGCAGTACTTC
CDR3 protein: CASSPGQLYEQYF

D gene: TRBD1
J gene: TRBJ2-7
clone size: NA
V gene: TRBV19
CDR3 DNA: TGTGCCAGTAGTATAGCCGCGGACAGGTGGGAGCAGTACTTC
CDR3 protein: CASSIAADRWEQYF

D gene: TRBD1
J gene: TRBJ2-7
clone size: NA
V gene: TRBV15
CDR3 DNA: TGTGCCACCAGCAGGGACAGGGGGCCCTACGAGCAGTACTTC
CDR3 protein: CATSRDRGPYEQYF

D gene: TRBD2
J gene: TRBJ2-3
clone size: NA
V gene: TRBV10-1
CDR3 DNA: TGCGCCAGCAGTGAAGGTTCCGGGAGGGCAGATACGCAGTATTTT
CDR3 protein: CASSEGSGRADTQYF

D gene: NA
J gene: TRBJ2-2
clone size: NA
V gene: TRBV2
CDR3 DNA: TGTGCCAGCAGTGGCCGGGACACGCACACCGGGGAGCTGTTTTTT
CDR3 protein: CASSGRDTHTGELFF

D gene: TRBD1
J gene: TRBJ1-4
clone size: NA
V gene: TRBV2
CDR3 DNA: TGTGCCAGCAGACAAGACAGGGTCGGTGAAAAACTGTTTTTT
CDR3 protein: CASRQDRVGEKLFF

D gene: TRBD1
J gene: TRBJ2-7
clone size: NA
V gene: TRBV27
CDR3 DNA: TGTGCCAGCAGTTTCGCTACCGGGACAGGGACCTACGAGCAGTACTTC
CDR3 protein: CASSFATGTGTYEQYF

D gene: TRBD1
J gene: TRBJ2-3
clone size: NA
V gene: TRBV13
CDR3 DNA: TGTGCCAGCAGCTTAGCCGGGACAGGGGTCTGTGATACGCAGTATTTT
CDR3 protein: CASSLAGTGVCDTQYF

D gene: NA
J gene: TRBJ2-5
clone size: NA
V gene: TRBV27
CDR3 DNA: TGTGCCAGCAGTTTAAGTTCACGAGTACAAGAGACCCAGTACTTC
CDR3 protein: CASSLSSRVQETQYF

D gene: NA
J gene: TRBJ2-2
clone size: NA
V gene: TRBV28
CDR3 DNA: TGTGCCAGCAGCGAGGGTGGTACGAACACCGGGGAGCTGTTTTTT
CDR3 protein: CASSEGGTNTGELFF

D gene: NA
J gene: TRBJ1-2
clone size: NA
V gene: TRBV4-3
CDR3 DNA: TGCGCCAGCAGCCAAGATACAGGCGAAAGCTACACCTTC
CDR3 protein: CASSQDTGESYTF

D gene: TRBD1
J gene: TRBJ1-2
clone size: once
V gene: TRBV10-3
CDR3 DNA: TGTGCCATCAGTGAGTCGGCAGGGGGTAACTATGGCTACACCTTC
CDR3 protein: CAISESAGGNYGYTF

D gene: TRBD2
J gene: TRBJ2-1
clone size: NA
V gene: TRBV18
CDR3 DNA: TGTGCCAGCTCACCGGGACTAGCGGGAGACAATGAGCAGTTCTTC
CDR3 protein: CASSPGLAGDNEQFF

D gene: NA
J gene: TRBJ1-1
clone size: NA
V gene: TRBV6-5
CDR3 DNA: TGTGCCAGCAGTTACTCTCTGGGCGACACTGAAGCTTTCTTT
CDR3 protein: CASSYSLGDTEAFF

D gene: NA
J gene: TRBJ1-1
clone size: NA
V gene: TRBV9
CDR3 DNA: TGTGCCAGCAGCGCGACAGGAATTATGAACACTGAAGCTTTCTTT
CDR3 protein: CASSATGIMNTEAFF

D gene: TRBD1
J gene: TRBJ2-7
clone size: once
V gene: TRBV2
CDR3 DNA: TGTGCCAGCAGTAGGGACAGGGGAGTAAGCGAGCAGTACTTC
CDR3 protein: CASSRDRGVSEQYF

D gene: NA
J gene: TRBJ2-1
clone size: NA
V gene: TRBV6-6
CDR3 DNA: TGTGCCAGCATCACGGGAGACAATGAGCAGTTCTTC
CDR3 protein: CASITGDNEQFF